The next 23 T cell receptor beta chains were all read from a single sample in a study of cytotoxic CD8 clonotypes in ibrutinib-treated CLL. Measured with immunoSEQ multiplex PCR; TCRdb has only the in-frame clones, and not every one. The sample lists approximately 42,000 clones; almost 70% were seen once. The sequences come from PBMCs, collected after 12 months of ibrutinib treatment. These receptors originate from a human donor with chronic lymphocytic leukemia.

The rearrangement links TRBV5-1 to TRBJ2-1, with no clear D. V lost 3 bases and J 2 bases, leaving 15 bases between the germline ends. Germline V gene sequence: CDR1 SGHRS, CDR2 YFSETQ. This CDR3 has 16 residues. As DNA, the CDR3 is TGCGCCAGCAGCTCCCGGGCTATAGTCGCCTACAATGAGCAGTTCTTC. Encoded protein: CASSSRAIVAYNEQFF.

The CDR3 is CASSIIRQTYNQPQHF. Here the CDR3 DNA reads TGTGCCAGTAGTATAATCCGACAGACTTACAATCAGCCCCAGCATTTT. V and J are TRBV19 and TRBJ1-5; tentative D call: TRBD1 (5 bases). Germline values: CDR1 LNHDA, CDR2 SQIVND (reference sequence). The CDR3 contains 16 residues. Trimming took 2 bases from V and 3 from J, leaving 14 bases between them.

This clone turned up a few times. The chain carries TRBV6-1 and TRBJ2-2; unclear D gene. CDR1 MNHNS and CDR2 SASEGT come from the germline V gene. The ends were cut back, 6 bases at V and 7 bases at J, with 9 bases in the middle. This CDR3 comprises 12 residues. CDR3 amino acids: CASRIAGGELFF. As DNA, the CDR3 is TGTGCCAGCAGGATCGCAGGCGGGGAGCTGTTTTTT.

The table lists this clone with a few counts. The chain is built from TRBV11-2 and TRBJ1-1; D is uncertain. Germline loops: CDR1 SGHAT, CDR2 FQNNGV. Trimming removed 5 bases from V and 1 base from J, with 11 bases in between. The CDR3 runs 14 residues. CDR3 nucleotides: TGTGCCAGCAGCCTCCCAATACGGAACACTGAAGCTTTCTTT. Protein: CASSLPIRNTEAFF.

The chain employs TRBV14 and TRBJ2-6; perhaps TRBD1 as D (5 bases). Germline loops: CDR1 SGHDN, CDR2 FVKESK. Trimming pared 0 bases from V and 0 bases from J, leaving 12 bases between. This CDR3 contains 18 residues. The CDR3 loop is CASSQDRRQSSGANVLTF. The CDR3 bases are TGTGCCAGCAGCCAAGACCGGAGACAGAGCTCTGGGGCCAACGTCCTGACTTTC. Supplemented by reference TRBV14 and TRBJ2-6, the full variable domain reads EAGVTQFPSHSVIEKGQTVTLRCDPISGHDNLYWYRRVMGKEIKFLLHFVKESKQDESGMPNNRFLAERTGGTYSTLKVQPAELEDSGVYFCASSQDRRQSSGANVLTFGAGSRLTVL.

The chain is built from TRBV2 and TRBJ1-5; the match to TRBD1 covers 7 bases. Germline CDR1 reads SNHLY; CDR2 reads FYNNEI. The J segment lost 1 base and the V segment lost 6 bases, leaving 6 bases of the junction unmatched. The CDR3 is made up of 15 amino acids. This chain's CDR3 is CASRLTGPSNQPQHF. In nucleotides, the CDR3 is TGTGCCAGCAGATTGACAGGGCCAAGCAATCAGCCCCAGCATTTT.

The chain joins TRBV19 to TRBJ2-7; TRBD2 aligns across 9 bases. Germline V gene sequence: CDR1 LNHDA, CDR2 SQIVND (reference sequence). CDR3 size: 14 residues. Losses at the gene ends were 10 bases for V and 4 bases for J; bases not matched to a gene: 11. The CDR3, as DNA: TGTGCCACCGCTGATGGGGCGGGAGGGTACGAGCAGTACTTC. As protein: CATADGAGGYEQYF. Combining the CDR3 with reference TRBV19 and TRBJ2-7 gives the whole variable domain DGGITQSPKYLFRKEGQNVTLSCEQNLNHDAMYWYRQDPGQGLRLIYYSQIVNDFQKGDIAEGYSVSREKKESFPLTVTSAQKNPTAFYLCATADGAGGYEQYFGPGTRLTVT.

The chain has TRBV28 and TRBJ1-5; no clear D. Germline V CDR1 and CDR2: MDHEN, SYDVKM. V lost 5 bases and J lost 0, with 14 bases in between. CDR3 length: 16 amino acids. The CDR3 DNA reads TGTGCCAGCAGTCCCTCCGACACCTATAGCAATCAGCCCCAGCATTTT. Its translation: CASSPSDTYSNQPQHF.

The rearrangement joins TRBV10-3 to TRBJ2-1, with 8 bases matching TRBD1. V dropped 10 bases and J dropped 5; count of bases not matched to a gene: 7. The germline CDR1 and CDR2 sequences are ENHRY and SYGVKD. The CDR3 totals 13 residues. CDR3 residues: CATWTGINNEQFF. CDR3 nucleotide sequence: TGTGCCACCTGGACAGGGATAAACAATGAGCAGTTCTTC.

This clone appeared a single time. This chain links TRBV27 with TRBJ2-7; 13 positions match TRBD2. From germline, CDR1 is MNHEY and CDR2 SMNVEV (reference sequence). The CDR3 is 13 amino acids. The ends lost 10 bases at V and 3 bases at J; junction bases unmatched: 3. CDR3 region: CATRLAGGYEQYF. The CDR3, as DNA: TGTGCCACCAGACTAGCGGGAGGCTACGAGCAGTACTTC.

The rearrangement joins TRBV5-4 to TRBJ2-1, with TRBD1 matching over 9 bases. Unmatched junction bases numbered 7, after V lost 4 bases and J lost 5 bases. CDR3 length: 15 amino acids. Germline V lookup: CDR1 SGHNT, CDR2 YYREEE (reference sequence). CDR3 loop: CASSRTGGYNNEQFF. The CDR3 DNA is TGTGCCAGCAGCCGTACAGGGGGCTACAACAATGAGCAGTTCTTC.

V gene TRBV11-2 combines with J gene TRBJ2-1, with D possibly being TRBD2 (5 bases). This CDR3 spans 17 amino acids. Trimming cost V 6 bases and J 0 bases, with 18 bases left between them. The germline V gene has CDR1 SGHAT and CDR2 FQNNGV. Here the CDR3 reads CASSQALERLSYNEQFF. CDR3 in DNA: TGTGCCAGCAGTCAAGCTTTAGAGCGGCTCTCCTACAATGAGCAGTTCTTC. Full variable domain (outside the CDR3, taken from reference TRBV11-2 and TRBJ2-1): EAGVAQSPRYKIIEKRQSVAFWCNPISGHATLYWYQQILGQGPKLLIQFQNNGVVDDSQLPKDRFSAERLKGVDSTLKIQPAKLEDSAVYLCASSQALERLSYNEQFFGPGTRLTVL.

This clone was seen a handful of times. The chain carries TRBV27 and TRBJ1-2; TRBD1 matches at 11 bases. The CDR3 contains 17 residues. Per germline, CDR1 MNHEY and CDR2 SMNVEV (reference sequence). Losses at the gene ends were 4 bases for V and 4 bases for J; bases not matched to a gene: 11. CDR3 loop: CASSSRDRGSLLYGYTF. The CDR3 coding sequence is TGTGCCAGCAGTTCCCGGGACAGGGGGTCCCTACTCTATGGCTACACCTTC.

The chain has TRBV5-6 and TRBJ1-5, with D tentatively TRBD1 (5 bases). The CDR3 covers 15 residues. Germline assignment: CDR1 SGHDT and CDR2 YYEEEE. Trimming shortened V by 5 bases and J by 7 bases, and 19 bases separated the two germline ends. The CDR3 coding sequence is TGTGCCAGCAGTTTGAGGTCAGGGTCACGGCAGCCCCAGCATTTT. Translated: CASSLRSGSRQPQHF.

This clone was counted a few times. The chain combines TRBV18 with TRBJ1-3; D might be TRBD1 (6 bases). The length of the CDR3 is 15 residues. The germline gives CDR1 KGHSH, CDR2 LQKENI. V was trimmed by 3 bases and J by 2 bases, leaving 11 bases between them. The CDR3 reads CASSPPSGAGNTIYF. Written as DNA, the CDR3 is TGTGCCAGCTCACCCCCGTCAGGGGCTGGAAACACCATATATTTT.

The rearrangement links TRBV27 to TRBJ1-5; D is possibly TRBD1 (6 bases). Germline V gene lookup returns CDR1 MNHEY and CDR2 SMNVEV (reference sequence). CDR3 length equals 17 residues. V gave up 3 bases and J gave up 1 base, with 16 bases separating them. In nucleotides, the CDR3 is TGTGCCAGCAGTTTTGGAGGGGCTCAGGGGAGCAATCAGCCCCAGCATTTT. This sequence encodes CASSFGGAQGSNQPQHF.

This chain joins TRBV4-1 and TRBJ1-1; D ambiguous. The V and J ends lost 0 bases and 1 base respectively, with 6 bases between them. Looked up from germline, CDR1 is MGHRA and CDR2 is YSYEKL. The CDR3 has 14 residues. CDR3 sequence reads: CASSQDTRNTEAFF. The CDR3 bases are TGCGCCAGCAGCCAAGATACCCGGAACACTGAAGCTTTCTTT.

The rearrangement links TRBV10-3 to TRBJ1-2; D might be TRBD1 (5 bases). CDR1 ENHRY and CDR2 SYGVKD come from the germline V gene. The CDR3 covers 14 residues. V was shortened by 7 bases and J by 3 bases, with 15 bases between the two germline ends. In DNA form, the CDR3 reads TGTGCCATCACCAAGGGCCCGGGGGACTATGGCTACACCTTC. It translates to CAITKGPGDYGYTF.

The chain uses TRBV10-3 and TRBJ2-7; D call uncertain. Between the trimmed V and J ends, which lost 10 bases and 1 base, there was a span of 14 bases. CDR3 length: 13 residues. CDR1 and CDR2 (germline): ENHRY, SYGVKD. For the CDR3, the DNA is TGTGCCACTCGACCCTCTGGGTCCTACGAGCAGTACTTC. This gives the protein CATRPSGSYEQYF.

The genes are TRBV19 and TRBJ1-4; D is uncertain. Germline V gene lookup returns CDR1 LNHDA and CDR2 SQIVND (reference sequence). Trimming took 4 bases from V and 7 from J, leaving 19 bases between them. CDR3 length: 16 residues. CDR3 DNA: TGTGCCAGTAGTACTGTTTCGGGGAGCAGTGGTGAAAAACTGTTTTTT. Protein sequence: CASSTVSGSSGEKLFF.

The CDR3 loop is CASSPLRPVGDYGYTF. The DNA of the CDR3 is TGTGCCAGCTCACCATTGCGTCCGGTGGGGGATTATGGCTACACCTTC. J is TRBJ1-2 and V is TRBV18, with D tentatively TRBD1 (5 bases). In germline, CDR1 is KGHSH, CDR2 LQKENI. V was cut by 2 bases and J by 5 bases, with 18 bases left in between. The CDR3 length is 16 residues. Based on the CDR3 plus reference TRBV18 and TRBJ1-2, the full variable domain is NAGVMQNPRHLVRRRGQEARLRCSPMKGHSHVYWYRQLPEEGLKFMVYLQKENIIDESGMPKERFSAEFPKEGPSILRIQQVVRGDSAAYFCASSPLRPVGDYGYTFGSGTRLTVV.

The chain is built from TRBV6-5 and TRBJ1-3; 9 nucleotides agree with TRBD1. CDR1 is MNHEY and CDR2 is SVGAGI in the germline V gene. Trimming at V came to 2 bases and at J to 2 bases, leaving 4 bases not matched to a gene. This CDR3 is 16 amino acids long. CDR3 amino acids: CASSYTGQGPGNTIYF. The CDR3 DNA follows: TGTGCCAGCAGTTACACGGGACAGGGTCCTGGAAACACCATATATTTT.

The rearrangement links TRBV7-8 to TRBJ1-5; no clear D. This CDR3 has 17 amino acids. Germline CDR1 is SGHVS and CDR2 is FQNEAQ. The germline V and J ends were trimmed by 5 bases and 1 base, with 18 bases remaining between them. In nucleotides, the CDR3 is TGTGCCAGCAGCCACCAAGCCCTTAAAGAGAGCAATCAGCCCCAGCATTTT. It encodes CASSHQALKESNQPQHF.